These 2 T cell receptor beta chains originate from one sample sequenced in a study of T cell changes during pregnancy in multiple sclerosis. Method: immunoSEQ multiplex PCR; TCRdb's copy keeps in-frame clones and lacks some. The table shows 85,000 to 130,000 clones, with roughly nine tenths occurring only once. The input for sequencing was peripheral blood, taken before pregnancy. These receptors were taken from a female donor with multiple sclerosis, enrolled in a pregnancy study.

This chain uses TRBV7-6 with TRBJ1-5, with 9 bases fitting TRBD1. This CDR3 region has 15 residues. Germline V gene sequence: CDR1 SGHVS, CDR2 FNYEAQ. Trimming removed 6 bases from V and 3 bases from J; junction bases left unmatched: 6. The CDR3 loop reads CASSPTGGVNQPQHF. For the CDR3, the DNA is TGTGCCAGCAGTCCAACAGGGGGCGTCAATCAGCCCCAGCATTTT.

The chain carries TRBV27 and TRBJ2-7, with 9 bases lining up with TRBD2. V lost 3 bases and J lost 3; bases outside the gene matches: 3. The CDR3 length is 14 residues. Germline V CDR1 and CDR2: MNHEY, SMNVEV (reference sequence). CDR3 sequence reads: CASSFLAGSYEQYF. For the CDR3, the DNA is TGTGCCAGCAGTTTTCTAGCGGGAAGCTACGAGCAGTACTTC.